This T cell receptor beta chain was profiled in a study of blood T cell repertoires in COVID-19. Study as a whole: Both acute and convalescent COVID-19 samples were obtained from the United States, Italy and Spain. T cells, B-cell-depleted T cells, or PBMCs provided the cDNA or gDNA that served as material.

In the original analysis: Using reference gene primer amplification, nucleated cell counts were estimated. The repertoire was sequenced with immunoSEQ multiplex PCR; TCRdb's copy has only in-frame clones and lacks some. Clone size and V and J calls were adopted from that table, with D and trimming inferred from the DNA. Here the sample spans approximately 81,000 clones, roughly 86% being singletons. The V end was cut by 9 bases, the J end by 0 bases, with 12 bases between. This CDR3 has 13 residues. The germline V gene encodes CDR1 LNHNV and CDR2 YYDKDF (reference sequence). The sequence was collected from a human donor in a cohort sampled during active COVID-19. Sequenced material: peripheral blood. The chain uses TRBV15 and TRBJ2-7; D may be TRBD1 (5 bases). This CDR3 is CATTDRPSYEQYF. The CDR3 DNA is TGTGCCACGACAGACAGACCCTCCTACGAGCAGTACTTC.